This is a list of T cell receptor beta chains from one sample in a study of glioma-infiltrating T cells. TCRdb ran MiXCR on the multiplex PCR reads and lists one entry per CDR3 protein. Of 300,000 to 450,000 distinct CDR3 sequences in the sample, around 38% were seen once. The specimen sequenced was glioma tissue, nonneoplastic brain tissue, or PBMCs (not recorded which). The receptors were sampled from a human donor with low-grade glioma or glioblastoma, undergoing nonglioma brain surgery, or in good health (not recorded which). The CDR3 runs from the conserved cysteine through the conserved F or W. A D gene is named only where the DNA matches it firmly. Expanded clones are given a class, and other clones once, few, many or no size at all.

cdr3_aa | cdr3_nt | cdr3_length | d_call | j_call | clone_size | v_call
CASSFGGRLNTEAFF | TGTGCCAGCAGCTTTGGGGGGCGACTGAACACTGAAGCTTTCTTT | 15 | - | TRBJ1-1 | - | TRBV5-4
CASSYSANSNQPQHF | TGTGCCAGCAGTTACTCTGCTAATAGCAATCAGCCCCAGCATTTT | 15 | - | TRBJ1-5 | - | TRBV6-6
CASSYSRRLNTGELFF | TGTGCCAGCAGTTACTCGAGACGGTTGAACACCGGGGAGCTGTTTTTT | 16 | - | TRBJ2-2 | few | TRBV6-2/TRBV6-3
CIAPRTSGSGEQYF | TGCATTGCTCCGAGGACTAGCGGGAGTGGCGAGCAGTACTTC | 14 | TRBD2 | TRBJ2-7 | - | TRBV20-1
CASSPRDTYTDTQYF | TGCGCCAGCAGCCCCCGAGACACCTACACAGATACGCAGTATTTT | 15 | - | TRBJ2-3 | - | TRBV4-1
CASSRPGTGAYEQYF | TGTGCCAGCAGTCGTCCCGGGACGGGGGCCTACGAGCAGTACTTC | 15 | - | TRBJ2-7 | - | TRBV12-3/TRBV12-4
CASSPPGQFSYEQYF | TGTGCCAGCAGCCCACCTGGACAGTTCTCCTACGAGCAGTACTTC | 15 | - | TRBJ2-7 | - | TRBV7-9
CSAREGGKYGYTF | TGCAGTGCCCGGGAGGGAGGCAAGTATGGCTACACCTTC | 13 | - | TRBJ1-2 | - | TRBV20-1
CASSEDHRNYGYTF | TGTGCCAGCAGTGAAGACCACAGAAACTATGGCTACACCTTC | 14 | - | TRBJ1-2 | many | TRBV6-1
CSARSGPGNEQFF | TGCAGTGCTAGGTCAGGGCCGGGCAATGAGCAGTTCTTC | 13 | - | TRBJ2-1 | - | TRBV20-1
CASSPESWRFNGELFF | TGTGCCAGCAGCCCCGAGTCCTGGCGCTTCAACGGGGAGCTGTTTTTT | 16 | - | TRBJ2-2 | - | TRBV7-8
CASSLFSAGAIEQFF | TGTGCCAGCAGCTTATTTTCAGCGGGAGCTATTGAGCAGTTCTTC | 15 | TRBD2 | TRBJ2-1 | few | TRBV7-3
CASSLISFASYNEQFF | TGTGCCAGCAGTTTAATTAGCTTTGCGTCCTACAATGAGCAGTTCTTC | 16 | - | TRBJ2-1 | - | TRBV27
CASSRTGSSYGYTF | TGTGCCAGCAGCCGGACCGGGTCCAGCTATGGCTACACCTTC | 14 | - | TRBJ1-2 | - | TRBV3-1
CASTPGAGGLNEQFF | TGTGCCAGCACCCCAGGGGCGGGAGGGCTCAATGAGCAGTTCTTC | 15 | TRBD2 | TRBJ2-1 | many | TRBV11-1
CASSNTGTEKLNTEAFF | TGTGCCAGCAGCAATACCGGGACAGAGAAATTGAACACTGAAGCTTTCTTT | 17 | TRBD1 | TRBJ1-1 | - | TRBV4-2
CASSPGVRLAGADTQYF | TGTGCCAGCAGCCCAGGGGTTAGACTAGCGGGAGCAGATACGCAGTATTTT | 17 | TRBD2 | TRBJ2-3 | - | TRBV7-3